The entry below gives a single T cell receptor beta chain sequence along with its context. The target antigen is unknown. The data were obtained in a study of spatial heterogeneity in lung cancer. Study context: Across the raw uncorrected reads, a unique TCR and UMI combination was observed, on average, more than ten times. The study, taken as a whole, reports: Nonsynonymous mutation counts, ubiquitous and regional, were tracked by the respective counts of ubiquitous and regional expanded TCRs. In tumors, expanded intratumoral alpha and beta TCR counts tracked mutation counts.

TCRdb re-derived calls from the 5' RACE reads in MiXCR, one entry per CDR3 protein. The sample has about 100,000 distinct CDR3 sequences; approximately 4.7% are singletons. Germline assignment: CDR1 MNHEY and CDR2 SVGAGI. The CDR3 runs 13 residues. Trimming took 0 bases from V and 11 from J, leaving 13 bases between them. Specified time point: sample taken at primary tumor resection. Samples were obtained from about 75 donors, all untreated early-stage non-small cell lung cancer patients. Whole RNA obtained from tumor, nontumor lung or frozen PBMC underwent sequencing without sorting. The chain joins TRBV6-5 to TRBJ1-1; no firm D call. This sequence was found in a male donor with early-stage non-small cell lung cancer. The sequences come from lung tumor tissue, collected at surgery. DNA for the CDR3: TGTGCCAGCAGTTACTCGACGGTCGGGGTGGCTTTCTTT. It translates to CASSYSTVGVAFF.